This T cell receptor beta chain was captured in a study of shared clonotypes between healthy human individuals. The naive CD8 subset, CD45RO-negative cells positively selected for CCR7, excluded terminally differentiated effector memory CD45RA+ cells. V was trimmed by 0 bases and J by 1 base, leaving 12 bases between them. The CDR3 is 16 amino acids. Germline CDR1 reads SEHNR; CDR2 reads FQNEAQ (reference sequence). In the study's own analysis: ImmunoSEQ output lacked quality scores and full-length reads, limiting matched filtering. Sequenced by immunoSEQ multiplex PCR; TCRdb stores in-frame clones only, minus some. D and trimming come from the DNA, and the V and J calls and clone size come from that table. The sample lists about 2.1 million clones, roughly 95% occurring once.

This chain uses TRBV7-9 with TRBJ2-5; D could derive from TRBD1 or TRBD2 (6 bases each). The sample taken for sequencing was naive CD8+ T cells from PBMCs. The source of this sequence is a man younger than 35 in good health. Some clones in this sample may be carry-over from other donors' samples. CDR3 in amino acids: CASSLAGGGTQETQYF. DNA of the CDR3: TGTGCCAGCAGCTTAGCAGGAGGGGGGACCCAAGAGACCCAGTACTTC.